The following is a T cell receptor (beta chain) sequence with its context. In its sample, this clonotype was seen many times. This receptor's antigen is unknown. No quality values exist for individual bases; no much larger clone is one base distant. This sample is part of a study of regulatory T cells in long-lasting Graves disease (dated by TCRdb to about 2021). Context from the whole study: Patients with newly diagnosed Graves' disease had been on antithyroid drugs for under 3 months. A total of around 35 samples underwent TCR sequencing: about 13 from persistent and about 20 from newly diagnosed Graves' disease patients. Peripheral blood TCR sequencing and RNA sequencing compared persistent Graves' disease patients with newly diagnosed Graves' disease patients. The study was conducted in China and was registered as a clinical trial. The paper's findings and limits, for the study overall: Preferential use of TRBV28, TRBJ1-2 and TRBJ2-5 was observed in persistent disease, whereas TRBV20-1 and TRBJ2-1 were favored in newly diagnosed disease. The authors noted that the small sample size was a limitation that may lower accuracy. Peripheral blood alone was examined, since thyroid tissue, which constituted the primary lesion, could not be accessed. Sequencing and analysis were restricted to the TCR beta chain. Patients with persistent disease shared more public clonotypes (about 2,900) than newly diagnosed patients did (nearly 1,000). Persistent Graves' disease patients showed lower TCR Shannon entropy and fewer highly expanded clones than newly diagnosed patients, suggesting clonal expansion.

V gives up 0 bases and J gives up 0 bases, and the segment between their germline ends measures 12 bases. The CDR3 starts with the cysteine, ends with the phenylalanine, and has 17 residues. Just the 51-base CDR3 DNA is kept, in frame starting at base 1. CDR1 and CDR2, per the germline V gene, are ENHRY and SYGVKD. To prepare the library, multiplex PCR was applied. Sequencer: Illumina HiSeq 4000. To build TCR beta libraries, CDR3 regions were amplified by Arm-PCR using iRepertoire HTBI primers. Gel purification was performed on PCR products prior to sequencing. Regarding the original processing steps: Gene usage analysis of CDR3 amino acid clonotypes used the approximately 62 TRBV and around 14 TRBJ segments found across samples. Filtered high-quality paired reads were merged into contigs using COPE and FqMerger. BLAST was used to align contigs to the IMGT TRBV, TRBD and TRBJ reference genes, and CDR3 was defined following IMGT. Clonotypes above 0.1% frequency were classified as highly expanded clones. Shannon entropy served as the measure of repertoire diversity, while the Gini coefficient captured V-J evenness. A clonotype found in more than one individual was treated as public. TCRdb ran its own pipeline on the public reads, namely fastp trimming at Q25 and MiXCR clone calling, and kept in-frame beta chains. Entries are consolidated by CDR3 protein sequence, retaining the most common genes and DNA. These V and J calls are TCRdb output, not the study's own analysis. This sample holds 560,000 or so distinct CDR3 sequences; 15% to 20% were observed only once. The ten top clones hold around 12% of the sample.

The sample's time point, from its label and the paper: newly diagnosed GD, antithyroid drugs for less than 3 months. For both TCR sequencing and RNA sequencing, RNA was extracted from PBMCs in TRIzol. Graves' disease was diagnosed according to American Thyroid Association guidelines. Patients were recruited from an endocrinology department in Xi'an, China. Each patient gave approximately 9 milliliters of peripheral blood, collected in an EDTA anticoagulant tube. Ficoll Paque Plus density gradient separation was used to isolate PBMCs, and no further T cell sorting was performed. An Agilent 2100 Bioanalyzer and agarose gel were used to check RNA quality, while a NanoDrop 2000 measured RNA concentration. This sample also appeared in a second study, on T cells in Graves' hyperthyroidism and ophthalmopathy. As described in the second report: Stable Graves' hyperthyroidism was defined as the absence of progression to ophthalmopathy over 18 months of follow-up. Hyperthyroidism patients were newly diagnosed, with disease duration under 2 months, and aged 18 to 65 years. The study excluded patients with uncontrolled infections, other autoimmune diseases, pregnancy or lactation. Diagnoses relied on clinical symptoms, serum thyroxine and TRAb, thyroid ultrasound and orbital computed tomography. For the first round of RT-PCR on the TCR CDR3, the HTBI primer set was used together with the Qiagen OneStep RT-PCR kit. Most expanded thyroid clonotypes (frequency above 0.001) were also detected in blood, a finding suggesting that blood repertoires may reflect thyroid immune responses. A 13 V-J signature model separated ophthalmopathy from stable hyperthyroidism, with 87.88% sensitivity and 81% to 83% specificity in cross-validation and 80%/75% in testing. During validation, the model predicted progression to ophthalmopathy a median of around 7 months ahead of onset, with around 71% sensitivity and about 72% specificity. TCR V-J signatures able to tell the groups apart were searched for in a discovery cohort of 90 to 100 patients, of whom approximately 40 had Graves' ophthalmopathy and roughly 57 had stable Graves' hyperthyroidism. An independent validation cohort of around 19 hyperthyroidism patients and about 15 patients who later progressed to ophthalmopathy tested prospective prediction of ophthalmopathy. The 100 or so discovery patients were divided at random into training and test sets in a 7:3 ratio. In addition, the study compared T-cell repertoires in thyroid tissue and in blood from roughly 6 Graves' hyperthyroidism patients. Following sampling, methimazole starting at 30 mg daily was given to hyperthyroidism patients, and high-dose intravenous methylprednisolone was given to ophthalmopathy patients. Libraries were constructed in a second round of multiplex PCR, after which size selection and purification were carried out. Sequencing of the libraries was done on an Illumina HiSeq2000 using paired-end 100 bp reads. SOAPnuke was used to process the raw data, removing reads that contained adapters or uncalled bases, had a mean Phred below 15, or lacked an exact match to the constant primer or identifier. COPE v1.2.5 was used to merge the high-quality paired reads, and each unique nucleotide sequence was defined as a clonotype. MiTCR v1.1 was used to align the clonotypes against IMGT TRBV, TRBD and TRBJ reference segments. The analysis included only V-J combinations with a frequency above 0.0001, which together covered 99% to 99.2% of the repertoires. A TCS score was defined as the ratio between F50 (clonal expansion) and ExV (chaos), using BLOSUM62-based TCRdist between CDR3 peptides within each V-J. Welch's t-statistics and random forest reduced around 510 V-J features to roughly 13, which were used in a naive Bayes classifier (R e1071). Sample size was not statistically predetermined, and blinding of investigators to group allocation was not performed. The paper reports TCR Vbeta CDR3 sequencing of 135 peripheral blood samples: approximately 41 ophthalmopathy, 75 to 80 hyperthyroidism and roughly 17 progressor patients.

The source was peripheral blood mononuclear cells (PBMCs), collected at new diagnosis, from a patient treated with antithyroid drugs. The V and J genes are TRBV10-3 and TRBJ2-1; the D gene is tentatively TRBD1 or TRBD2, each matching 6 bases. This sequence originates from a man younger than 35 with Graves disease. Donor details come from another sample of the same person, matched by shared clones. The base sequence is TGTGCCATCAGTGAGTCCGGGGGCCTCAGCTCCTACAATGAGCAGTTCTTC. It encodes CAISESGGLSSYNEQFF.